The 3 T cell receptor beta chains reported below all come from one sample, sequenced in a study of blood T cell repertoires in COVID-19. Method: immunoSEQ multiplex PCR; TCRdb's copy keeps in-frame clones and lacks some. The sample consists of approximately 190,000 clones, around 80% of them appearing once. The sample was peripheral blood. Receptors were obtained from a woman aged 60-75 years with COVID-19, enrolled during active disease.

This clone was seen a few times. This chain joins TRBV19 and TRBJ2-1, with 8 bases aligning to TRBD2. Germline CDR1 is LNHDA and CDR2 is SQIVND (reference sequence). There are 16 residues in the CDR3. V lost 4 bases to trimming and J lost 8 bases; unmatched junction nucleotides: 13. The chain's CDR3 is CASSRSGTTGGDEQFF. CDR3 bases: TGTGCCAGTAGTAGATCGGGGACTACCGGGGGGGATGAGCAGTTCTTC.

This chain links TRBV18 with TRBJ2-1, with TRBD2 identical over 9 bases. Germline values: CDR1 KGHSH, CDR2 LQKENI. The CDR3 spans 16 residues. V lost 3 bases, J lost 5 bases, and 8 bases stayed unmatched. CDR3 in amino acids: CASSPLRRGGNNEQFF. CDR3 in DNA: TGTGCCAGCTCACCTCTCAGGCGGGGGGGTAACAATGAGCAGTTCTTC.

The chain links TRBV11-2 to TRBJ2-7, with TRBD2 matching over 8 bases. V gave up 2 bases and J gave up 4 bases; unmatched junction bases: 7. CDR3 length: 15 residues. Germline lookup yields CDR1 SGHAT and CDR2 FQNNGV. This chain's CDR3 is CASSLSAGVSYEQYF. CDR3 in DNA: TGTGCCAGCAGCTTATCAGCGGGGGTCTCATACGAGCAGTACTTC.